These 15 T cell receptor beta chains share one sample of origin, sequenced in a study of blood T cell repertoires in COVID-19. Produced via immunoSEQ multiplex PCR; TCRdb's table is partial and in-frame only. The sample carries around 220,000 clones, more than 75% recorded once. The sample consisted of PBMCs or T cells enriched from blood (not recorded which). These receptors were obtained from a woman aged 40-49 years with acute COVID-19.

In this sample, this clone turned up many times. The chain is built from TRBV3-1 (or the pseudogene TRBV3-2) and TRBJ1-5; D is unclear. The CDR3 is 15 amino acids. Per germline, CDR1 LGHDT and CDR2 YNNKEL (reference sequence). V was cut by 4 bases and J by 7 bases, with 17 bases left in between. The CDR3 nucleotides read TGTGCCAGCAGCCCAGAACCACGACTAGGGCAGCCCCAGCATTTT. Translation gives CASSPEPRLGQPQHF.

The chain carries TRBV28 and TRBJ2-7; the D is unclear. Germline CDR1 reads MDHEN; CDR2 reads SYDVKM. This CDR3 spans 16 amino acids. V gave up 2 bases and J gave up 4 bases, with 18 bases separating them. CDR3 region: CASSLAQLGNIYEQYF. DNA of the CDR3: TGTGCCAGCAGTTTAGCGCAGCTAGGTAATATTTACGAGCAGTACTTC.

This clone was counted ten times or more. The chain carries TRBV6-1 and TRBJ2-5; possible D gene TRBD2, 6 bases. V was cut by 5 bases and J by 4 bases, with 14 bases left in between. The CDR3 totals 14 residues. Germline loops: CDR1 MNHNS, CDR2 SASEGT. The CDR3 here is CASSSSGLRETQYF. The CDR3 DNA sequence: TGTGCCAGCAGTTCCTCGGGACTCAGAGAGACCCAGTACTTC.

The chain combines TRBV9 with TRBJ2-5; 7 bases fit TRBD2. V shed 4 bases and J 5 bases; nucleotides not matched to a gene: 11. The CDR3 runs to 15 residues. Germline lookup yields CDR1 SGDLS and CDR2 YYNGEE. The CDR3, as DNA: TGTGCCAGCAGCCCCCCTGGGAGGGTTTGGGAGACCCAGTACTTC. Translation: CASSPPGRVWETQYF.

The rearrangement links TRBV9 to TRBJ2-7; possibly TRBD2 for D (7 bases). Trimming pared 2 bases from V and 2 bases from J, leaving 14 bases between. Germline V CDR1 and CDR2: SGDLS, YYNGEE. The CDR3 covers 15 residues. CDR3 nucleotides: TGTGCCAGCAGCGTCGACGGGGGGCCTACCTACGAGCAGTACTTC. Amino acids: CASSVDGGPTYEQYF. Drawing the rest from reference TRBV9 and TRBJ2-7, the complete variable domain is DSGVTQTPKHLITATGQRVTLRCSPRSGDLSVYWYQQSLDQGLQFLIQYYNGEERAKGNILERFSAQQFPDLHSELNLSSLELGDSALYFCASSVDGGPTYEQYFGPGTRLTVT.

There are a few counts of this clone. This sequence joins TRBV6-5 and TRBJ1-2; possibly TRBD1 for D (6 bases). Germline-derived CDR1 and CDR2 are MNHEY and SVGAGI. Deletions cut 6 bases from V and 6 bases from J, with 20 bases between. This CDR3 region has 15 residues. CDR3 DNA sequence: TGTGCCAGCAGCTCCCAGGTACAGGGATCACATGGCTACACCTTC. It specifies CASSSQVQGSHGYTF.

Only a few counts were recorded for this clone. CDR3 in DNA: TGTGCCAGCAGCTCCCGCGGACAGGGCAACTATGGCTACACCTTC. Protein: CASSSRGQGNYGYTF. This sequence joins TRBV9 and TRBJ1-2; 8 bases map to TRBD1. The V gene's germline CDR1 is SGDLS and CDR2 YYNGEE. V trimming: 4 bases; J trimming: 2 bases; junction bases outside the gene matches: 7. The CDR3 sequence is 15 residues long.

This chain links TRBV20-1 with TRBJ2-1, with D perhaps TRBD2 (5 bases). Germline values: CDR1 DFQATT, CDR2 SNEGSKA (reference sequence). This CDR3 spans 16 amino acids. The ends were cut back, 3 bases at V and 2 bases at J, with 17 bases in the middle. CDR3 protein: CSASRSSGLPYNEQFF. The CDR3 bases are TGCAGTGCTAGTAGGTCAAGCGGATTACCCTACAATGAGCAGTTCTTC.

This clone appeared a few times. The rearrangement links TRBV28 to TRBJ2-1; D may be TRBD2 (6 bases). The CDR3 runs 14 residues. CDR1 is MDHEN, CDR2 SYDVKM, per germline. Trimming left V 6 bases short and J 7 bases short, with 16 bases between. The CDR3 loop is CASSRGTQRNEQFF. CDR3 in DNA: TGTGCCAGCAGCCGCGGGACGCAAAGGAATGAGCAGTTCTTC.

This chain connects TRBV19 to TRBJ2-5, with TRBD1 matching 8 bases. In germline, CDR1 is LNHDA, CDR2 SQIVND (reference sequence). V gave up 6 bases and J gave up 4 bases; unmatched junction bases: 7. The CDR3 contains 14 residues. DNA of the CDR3: TGTGCCAGTAGCACGCGACAGGGGCGAGAGACCCAGTACTTC. Translated, it gives CASSTRQGRETQYF.

The chain has TRBV19 and TRBJ2-7; the match to TRBD1 covers 9 bases. This CDR3 contains 14 residues. The germline CDR1 and CDR2 sequences are LNHDA and SQIVND (reference sequence). V shed 6 bases and J 4 bases; nucleotides not matched to a gene: 7. CDR3 protein: CASSLDGQGYEQYF. CDR3 coding DNA: TGTGCCAGTAGCCTGGATGGACAGGGGTACGAGCAGTACTTC.

The chain has TRBV27 and TRBJ2-7; 10 nucleotides align to TRBD1. After removal of 4 bases from V and 0 bases from J, the junction contained 3 bases not matched to a gene. CDR3 length equals 15 residues. CDR1 is MNHEY and CDR2 is SMNVEV in the germline V gene (reference sequence). CDR3 amino acids: CASSYGQGDSYEQYF. DNA of the CDR3: TGTGCCAGCAGTTATGGACAGGGGGACTCCTACGAGCAGTACTTC.

The V call is TRBV20-1, the J call TRBJ1-2; 7 nucleotides align to TRBD1. CDR1 and CDR2 (germline): DFQATT, SNEGSKA (reference sequence). This CDR3 is built from 10 residues. CDR3: CSDRDYGYTF. As DNA, the CDR3 is TGCAGCGACAGGGACTATGGCTACACCTTC.

The chain recombines TRBV11-2 with TRBJ1-6; TRBD1 matches 9 bases. V lost 3 bases to trimming and J lost 9 bases; unmatched junction nucleotides: 6. The CDR3 is 15 residues long. CDR1 and CDR2 from the germline V gene are SGHAT and FQNNGV. CDR3 DNA: TGTGCCAGCAGCTTGGGGACAGGGAGTCGTTCACCCCTCCACTTT. Translated: CASSLGTGSRSPLHF.

The rearrangement uses TRBV7-2 and TRBJ1-3, with D unresolved. Germline V gene lookup returns CDR1 SGHTA and CDR2 FQGNSA. Between the trimmed V and J ends, which lost 5 bases and 0 bases, there was a span of 14 bases. The CDR3 is 16 amino acids. This CDR3 reads CASSQTPRSSGNTIYF. In DNA form, the CDR3 reads TGTGCCAGCAGCCAAACGCCCAGGTCCTCTGGAAACACCATATATTTT.